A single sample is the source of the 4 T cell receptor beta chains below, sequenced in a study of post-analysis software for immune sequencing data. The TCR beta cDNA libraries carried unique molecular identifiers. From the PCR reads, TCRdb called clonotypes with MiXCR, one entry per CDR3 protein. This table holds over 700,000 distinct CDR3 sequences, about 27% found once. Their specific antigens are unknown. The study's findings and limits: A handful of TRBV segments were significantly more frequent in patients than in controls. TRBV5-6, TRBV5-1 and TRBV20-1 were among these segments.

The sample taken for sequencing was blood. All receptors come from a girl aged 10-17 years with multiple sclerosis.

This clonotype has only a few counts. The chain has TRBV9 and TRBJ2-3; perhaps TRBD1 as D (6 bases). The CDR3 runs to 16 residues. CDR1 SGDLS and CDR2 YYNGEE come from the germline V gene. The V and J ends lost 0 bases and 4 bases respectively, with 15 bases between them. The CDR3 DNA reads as TGTGCCAGCAGCGTAGAGGGGGAAGGAAGGGCAGATACGCAGTATTTT. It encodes CASSVEGEGRADTQYF.

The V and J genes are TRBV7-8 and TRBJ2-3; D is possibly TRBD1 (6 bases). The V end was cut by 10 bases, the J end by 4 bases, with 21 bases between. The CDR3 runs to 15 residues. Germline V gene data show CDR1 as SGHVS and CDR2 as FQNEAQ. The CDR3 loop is CAIDRPGQGADTQYF. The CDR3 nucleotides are TGTGCCATAGATAGACCGGGACAAGGCGCAGATACGCAGTATTTT.

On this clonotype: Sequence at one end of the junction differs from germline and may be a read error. The chain's CDR3 is CASSLRQRSSCNEQFF. The CDR3 nucleotides are TGTGCCAGTAGCTTACGACAGCGCAGCTCCTGCAATGAGCAGTTCTTC. This chain uses TRBV9 with TRBJ2-1; D perhaps matches TRBD1 (5 bases). The germline CDR1 and CDR2 sequences are SGDLS and YYNGEE. This CDR3 is built from 16 residues.

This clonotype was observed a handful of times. CDR3 nucleotides: TGTGCCAGCAACGGACTCGGGGGGAACTACAATGAGCAGTTCTTC. Encoded protein: CASNGLGGNYNEQFF. The V and J genes are TRBV6-2 or TRBV6-3 and TRBJ2-1, with 7 positions matching TRBD2. The CDR3 totals 15 residues. The germline gives CDR1 MNHEY, CDR2 SVGEGT. Trimming at V came to 7 bases and at J to 3 bases, leaving 9 bases not matched to a gene.